This passage covers 21 T cell receptor beta chains from one sample sequenced in a study of beta chain features in type 1 diabetes (dated 2018 in TCRdb). Library preparation was by the immunoSEQ multiplex PCR assay. The entire isolated RNA was reverse transcribed using the High Capacity cDNA Reverse Transcription Kit, and thus expressed TCRB transcripts were sequenced. TCRdb obtained this table from immuneACCESS and retained in-frame rearrangements with V and J assigned. These tables miss some clones; where compared with another copy, unresolved V genes account for less than half of the shortfall, and the remainder is unexplained. The sample table holds 400,000 to 450,000 clones, of which about 15% were seen once. Approximately 0.035% of the sample lies in the top ten. Sample: naive CD4+ T cells from blood. According to the study, the label for this sample's cell subset or site signals: true naive CD4+ T cells. Receptors were obtained from a man aged 25-45 years in good health.

In this sample, this clone turned up a few times. The genes are TRBV7-2 and TRBJ2-7; tentative D call: TRBD1 (6 bases). Trimming took 5 bases from V and 3 from J, leaving 14 bases between them. Germline loops: CDR1 SGHTA, CDR2 FQGNSA. This CDR3 comprises 14 residues. In DNA form, the CDR3 reads TGTGCCAGCAGCCTTTTCGGACAGATCTACGAGCAGTACTTC. Its translation is CASSLFGQIYEQYF. Full variable domain (remainder filled in from reference TRBV7-2 and TRBJ2-7): GAGVSQSPSNKVTEKGKDVELRCDPISGHTALYWYRQSLGQGLEFLIYFQGNSAPDKSGLPSDRFSAERTGGSVSTLTIQRTQQEDSAVYLCASSLFGQIYEQYFGPGTRLTVT.

The chain uses TRBV4-1 and TRBJ1-1; no firm D call. V shed 4 bases and J shed 1 base, with 7 bases lying between them. From germline, CDR1 is MGHRA and CDR2 YSYEKL. The CDR3 extends over 13 amino acids. The CDR3 loop reads CASSRPQNTEAFF. CDR3 bases: TGCGCCAGCAGCCGGCCCCAGAACACTGAAGCTTTCTTT.

This clone was detected a few times. The rearrangement links TRBV5-4 to TRBJ2-1; 7 nucleotides match TRBD1. The junction had 8 bases not matched to a gene; V was cut back by 4 bases and J by 4 bases. CDR1 and CDR2 (germline): SGHNT, YYREEE (reference sequence). CDR3 length: 15 amino acids. The CDR3: CASSARDRLYNEQFF. CDR3 sequence (DNA): TGTGCCAGCAGCGCCCGGGACAGATTGTACAATGAGCAGTTCTTC.

This clone turned up a few times. The chain combines TRBV29-1 with TRBJ2-3; TRBD2 matches at 16 bases. V lost 6 bases and J lost 5; bases outside the gene matches: 8. Germline V CDR1 and CDR2: SQVTM, ANQGSEA. This CDR3 contains 16 residues. The chain's CDR3 is CSVEGLAGGSVDTQYF. CDR3 coding DNA: TGCAGCGTCGAGGGACTAGCGGGGGGGTCGGTAGATACGCAGTATTTT.

This clone was found a few times. This rearrangement joins TRBV9 to TRBJ2-5; 7 positions agree with TRBD1. Germline trimming cut 0 bases from V and 1 base from J; bases unmatched to any gene: 3. The CDR3 extends over 15 amino acids. Looked up from germline, CDR1 is SGDLS and CDR2 is YYNGEE. In DNA form, the CDR3 reads TGTGCCAGCAGCGTAGAGCCAGGGGGCCAAGAGACCCAGTACTTC. Translating gives CASSVEPGGQETQYF.

The rearrangement joins TRBV7-9 to TRBJ2-1; 8 bases are shared with TRBD2. J lost 3 bases, V lost 2 bases, and 3 bases had no gene match. CDR3 length: 15 amino acids. CDR1 and CDR2 from the germline V gene are SEHNR and FQNEAQ (reference sequence). CDR3 coding DNA: TGTGCCAGCAGCTTAAAGAGCGGGAGCTACAATGAGCAGTTCTTC. Residues: CASSLKSGSYNEQFF.

There are a few counts of this clone. The chain couples TRBV7-2 to TRBJ2-7; unclear D gene. Germline-derived CDR1 and CDR2 are SGHTA and FQGNSA. The CDR3 contains 13 residues. Deletions cut 3 bases from V and 5 bases from J, with 11 bases between. CDR3 in DNA: TGTGCCAGCAGCTTGGGTAGCTGGCACGAGCAGTACGTC. It codes for CASSLGSWHEQYV.

This clone was seen a handful of times. The CDR3 loop reads CSAEHPGSREKLFF. In nucleotides, the CDR3 is TGCAGCGCCGAACATCCAGGGAGCCGGGAAAAACTGTTTTTT. V usage is TRBV29-1 and J usage is TRBJ1-4; D is perhaps TRBD1 (5 bases). This CDR3 spans 14 amino acids. Germline lookup yields CDR1 SQVTM and CDR2 ANQGSEA. The V gene lost 7 bases and the J gene lost 8 bases, with 20 bases spanning the gap. The entire variable domain, with the rest obtained from reference TRBV29-1 and TRBJ1-4, is as follows: SAVISQKPSRDICQRGTSLTIQCQVDSQVTMMFWYRQQPGQSLTLIATANQGSEATYESGFVIDKFPISRPNLTFSTLTVSNMSPEDSSIYLCSAEHPGSREKLFFGSGTQLSVL.

The CDR3 DNA reads TGTGCCAGCAGCCCCCCACGTGCCTCTGGGGCCAACGTCCTGACTTTC. It yields the protein CASSPPRASGANVLTF. This chain joins TRBV7-2 and TRBJ2-6; D not certain. CDR1 and CDR2 (germline): SGHTA, FQGNSA. Trimming shortened V by 5 bases and J by 0 bases, and 11 bases separated the two germline ends. The CDR3 is 16 residues long.

This clone was seen only a few times. The genes are TRBV9 and TRBJ2-5; TRBD1 might be the D (5 bases). V lost 3 bases, J lost 2 bases, and 14 bases lay in between. From germline, CDR1 is SGDLS and CDR2 YYNGEE. The CDR3 consists of 15 residues. The CDR3 DNA follows: TGTGCCAGCAGCGAGGCCCCCACAGGACAAGAGACCCAGTACTTC. Translating gives CASSEAPTGQETQYF.

The rearrangement joins TRBV19 to TRBJ2-1; the match to TRBD2 covers 10 bases. This CDR3 is 17 amino acids long. The J segment lost 1 base and the V segment lost 5 bases, leaving 8 bases of the junction unmatched. Germline V gives CDR1 LNHDA, CDR2 SQIVND (reference sequence). The CDR3 DNA sequence: TGTGCCAGTAGTCCCCGGGGGACTAGCGATTCCTACAATGAGCAGTTCTTC. As protein: CASSPRGTSDSYNEQFF.

The J gene is TRBJ2-3, the V gene TRBV4-2; 7 bases line up with TRBD1. This CDR3 contains 16 residues. CDR1 LGHNA and CDR2 YNFKEQ come from the germline V gene. V lost 4 bases to trimming and J lost 4 bases; unmatched junction nucleotides: 11. This CDR3 reads CASSRITGTEADTQYF. The CDR3 DNA sequence: TGTGCCAGCAGCCGAATAACCGGGACAGAGGCAGATACGCAGTATTTT.

The V call is TRBV6-5, the J call TRBJ1-5; no clear D. This CDR3 has 12 amino acids. Trimming pared 6 bases from V and 4 bases from J, leaving 7 bases between. Germline V gene lookup returns CDR1 MNHEY and CDR2 SVGAGI. CDR3 sequence: CASSSRNQPQHF. DNA for the CDR3: TGTGCCAGCAGCTCCAGGAATCAGCCCCAGCATTTT.

This clone has only a few counts. This chain connects TRBV4-3 to TRBJ2-7, with TRBD2 identical over 10 bases. V was pared by 0 bases and J by 3 bases, with 8 bases of the junction left unmatched. Per the germline V gene, CDR1 is LGHNA and CDR2 is YSLEER. This CDR3 region has 17 residues. Here the CDR3 DNA reads TGCGCCAGCAGCCAAGAGACCCCTAGCGGGGGATACTACGAGCAGTACTTC. It specifies CASSQETPSGGYYEQYF.

This clone was detected only a few times. The chain is built from TRBV23-1 and TRBJ1-1, with D perhaps TRBD1 (5 bases). TRBV23-1 counts as an open reading frame of uncertain function. The length of the CDR3 is 14 residues. V was trimmed by 2 bases and J by 9 bases, leaving 16 bases between them. CDR3 amino acids: CASSQPDSHRQAFF. Written as DNA, the CDR3 is TGCGCCAGCAGTCAACCTGACAGTCACCGACAAGCTTTCTTT.

This clone has just a few counts. The chain couples TRBV14 to TRBJ2-4; 7 bases align to TRBD1. Germline V CDR1 and CDR2: SGHDN, FVKESK. The CDR3 runs 14 residues. The V segment lost 5 bases and the J segment 4 bases; nucleotides outside the gene matches: 5. In DNA form, the CDR3 reads TGTGCCAGCAGCGCCAACAGGGGTAAAAACATTCAGTACTTC. This translates into CASSANRGKNIQYF.

The J gene is TRBJ1-2, the V gene TRBV2; D is unresolved. The CDR3 spans 12 residues. V lost 4 bases and J 5 bases, leaving 8 bases between the germline ends. CDR1 and CDR2 (germline): SNHLY, FYNNEI. For the CDR3, the DNA is TGTGCCAGCAGTGCCGAAACATATGGCTACACCTTC. This sequence encodes CASSAETYGYTF.

V and J are TRBV5-4 and TRBJ2-2; D not resolved. CDR1 SGHNT and CDR2 YYREEE come from the germline V gene (reference sequence). The CDR3 has 15 amino acids. V lost 4 bases and J 6 bases, leaving 16 bases between the germline ends. CDR3 DNA: TGTGCCAGCAGCCCAAAACCTACTCCCCCCGGGGAGCTGTTTTTT. It is translated as CASSPKPTPPGELFF.

This chain connects TRBV29-1 to TRBJ1-1; D unresolved. The germline V gene has CDR1 SQVTM and CDR2 ANQGSEA. The CDR3 covers 13 residues. The V and J ends lost 2 bases and 4 bases respectively, with 11 bases between them. This CDR3 is CSVERQAGTEAFF. CDR3 in DNA: TGCAGCGTTGAACGTCAGGCGGGCACTGAAGCTTTCTTT.

The V call is TRBV19, the J call TRBJ2-7; tentatively, D is TRBD2 (6 bases). The CDR3 contains 14 residues. Trimming pared 4 bases from V and 0 bases from J, leaving 10 bases between. Germline assignment: CDR1 LNHDA and CDR2 SQIVND (reference sequence). CDR3 in DNA: TGTGCCAGTAGTAGGGGAGGTAGCTCCTACGAGCAGTACTTC. This gives the protein CASSRGGSSYEQYF.

This clone was detected a few times. V and J are TRBV6-1 and TRBJ2-4, with D possibly being TRBD2 (5 bases). This CDR3 comprises 16 residues. With 3 bases removed from V and 0 bases from J, the gap between germline ends came to 12 bases. Germline values: CDR1 MNHNS, CDR2 SASEGT. The CDR3 coding sequence is TGTGCCAGCAGTGACCGCGGGCGGAGAGCCAAAAACATTCAGTACTTC. This codes for CASSDRGRRAKNIQYF.